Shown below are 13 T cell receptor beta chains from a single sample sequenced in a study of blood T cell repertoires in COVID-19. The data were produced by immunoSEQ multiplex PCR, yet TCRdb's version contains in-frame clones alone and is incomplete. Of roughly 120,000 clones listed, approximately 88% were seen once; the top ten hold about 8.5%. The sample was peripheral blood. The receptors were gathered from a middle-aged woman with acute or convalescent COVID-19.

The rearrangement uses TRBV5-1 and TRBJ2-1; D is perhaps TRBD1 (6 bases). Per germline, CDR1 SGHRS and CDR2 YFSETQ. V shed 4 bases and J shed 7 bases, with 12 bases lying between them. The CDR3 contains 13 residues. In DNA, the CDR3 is TGCGCCAGCAGCCCAAACCAGGGGAATGAGCAGTTCTTC. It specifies CASSPNQGNEQFF.

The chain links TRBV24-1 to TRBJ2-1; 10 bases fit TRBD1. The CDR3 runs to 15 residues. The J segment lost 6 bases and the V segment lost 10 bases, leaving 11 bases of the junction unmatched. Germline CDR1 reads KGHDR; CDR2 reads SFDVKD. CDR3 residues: CATGTGTGDPNEQFF. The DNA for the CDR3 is TGTGCCACAGGGACCGGGACAGGGGATCCCAATGAGCAGTTCTTC.

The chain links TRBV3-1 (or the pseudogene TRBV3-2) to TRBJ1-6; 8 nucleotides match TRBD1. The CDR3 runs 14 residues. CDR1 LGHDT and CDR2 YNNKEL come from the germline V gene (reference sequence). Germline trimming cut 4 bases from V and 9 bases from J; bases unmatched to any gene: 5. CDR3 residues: CASSPTGGGSPLHF. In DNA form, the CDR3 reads TGTGCCAGCAGCCCTACAGGGGGTGGTTCACCCCTCCACTTT.

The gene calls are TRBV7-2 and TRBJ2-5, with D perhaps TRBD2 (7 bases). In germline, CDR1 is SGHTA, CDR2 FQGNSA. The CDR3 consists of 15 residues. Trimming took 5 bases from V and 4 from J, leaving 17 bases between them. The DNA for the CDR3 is TGTGCCAGCAGCCCCGGGGGGCCCCGGAGAGAGACCCAGTACTTC. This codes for CASSPGGPRRETQYF.

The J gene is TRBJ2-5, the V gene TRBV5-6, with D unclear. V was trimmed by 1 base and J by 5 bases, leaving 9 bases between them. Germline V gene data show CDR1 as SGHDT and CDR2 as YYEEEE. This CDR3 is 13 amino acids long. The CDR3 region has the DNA TGTGCCAGCAGCTTGATCCAGGCGGAGACCCAGTACTTC. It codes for CASSLIQAETQYF.

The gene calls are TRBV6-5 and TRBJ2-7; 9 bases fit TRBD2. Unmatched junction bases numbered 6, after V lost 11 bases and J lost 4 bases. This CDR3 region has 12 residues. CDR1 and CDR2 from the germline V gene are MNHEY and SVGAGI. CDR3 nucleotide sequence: TGTGCCTCCGCGGGGGGGGATTACGAGCAGTACTTC. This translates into CASAGGDYEQYF.

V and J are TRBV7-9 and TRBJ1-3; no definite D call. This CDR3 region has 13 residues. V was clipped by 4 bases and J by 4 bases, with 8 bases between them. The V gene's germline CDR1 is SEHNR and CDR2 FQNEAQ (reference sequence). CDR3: CASSSRRGNTIYF. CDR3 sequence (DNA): TGTGCCAGCAGCTCTCGGCGGGGAAACACCATATATTTT.

CDR3 region: CAWSSGFNQPQHF. The CDR3 nucleotides read TGTGCCTGGAGTTCAGGGTTTAACCAGCCCCAGCATTTT. The J gene is TRBJ1-5, the V gene TRBV30, with a weak D call TRBD1 (5 bases). Germline-derived CDR1 and CDR2 are GTSNPN and SVGIG (reference sequence). CDR3 size: 13 residues. Trimming took off 2 bases at V and 7 bases at J, with 12 bases between the two ends.

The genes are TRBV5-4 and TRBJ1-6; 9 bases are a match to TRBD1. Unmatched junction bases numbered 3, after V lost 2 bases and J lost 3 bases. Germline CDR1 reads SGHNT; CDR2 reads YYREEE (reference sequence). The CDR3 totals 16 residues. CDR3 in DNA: TGTGCCAGCAGCTTAGGGACAGGGCTCTATAATTCACCCCTCCACTTT. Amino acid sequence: CASSLGTGLYNSPLHF.

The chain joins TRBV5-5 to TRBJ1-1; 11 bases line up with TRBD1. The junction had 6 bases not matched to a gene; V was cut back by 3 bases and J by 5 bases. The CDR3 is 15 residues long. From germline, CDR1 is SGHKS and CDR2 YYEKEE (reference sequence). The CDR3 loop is CASSSGQGAYTEAFF. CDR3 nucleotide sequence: TGTGCCAGCAGCTCCGGACAGGGGGCATATACTGAAGCTTTCTTT.

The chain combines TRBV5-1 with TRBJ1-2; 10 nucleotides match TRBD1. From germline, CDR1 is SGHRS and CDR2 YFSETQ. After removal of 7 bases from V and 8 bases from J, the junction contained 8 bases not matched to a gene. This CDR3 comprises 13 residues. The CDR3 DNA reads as TGCGCCAGCGCGACAGGGGGCAGAAGAGGCTACACCTTC. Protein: CASATGGRRGYTF.

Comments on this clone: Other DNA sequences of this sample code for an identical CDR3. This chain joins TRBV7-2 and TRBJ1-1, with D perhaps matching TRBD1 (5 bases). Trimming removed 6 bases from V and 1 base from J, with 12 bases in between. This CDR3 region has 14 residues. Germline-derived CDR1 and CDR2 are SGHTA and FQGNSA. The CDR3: CASRLGLSNTEAFF. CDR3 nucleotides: TGTGCCAGCAGGTTGGGACTGTCGAACACTGAAGCTTTCTTT.

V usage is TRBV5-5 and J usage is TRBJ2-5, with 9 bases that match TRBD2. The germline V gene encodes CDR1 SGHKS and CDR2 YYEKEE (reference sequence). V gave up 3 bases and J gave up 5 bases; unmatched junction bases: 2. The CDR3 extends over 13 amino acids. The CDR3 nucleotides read TGTGCCAGCAGCTCCAGCGGGAGGGAGACCCAGTACTTC. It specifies CASSSSGRETQYF. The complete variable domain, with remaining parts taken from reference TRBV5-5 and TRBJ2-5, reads DAGVTQSPTHLIKTRGQQVTLRCSPISGHKSVSWYQQVLGQGPQFIFQYYEKEERGRGNFPDRFSARQFPNYSSELNVNALLLGDSALYLCASSSSGRETQYFGPGTRLLVL.